These 28 T cell receptor beta chains were sequenced from one sample in a study of T cells in Graves' hyperthyroidism and ophthalmopathy. Using RNA transcripts as the source, TCR beta CDR3 regions were amplified. The TCR CDR3 first-round RT-PCR relied on the HTBI primer set. TCRdb called the multiplex PCR reads again in MiXCR, with one record for every CDR3 protein. Seen here are around 700,000 distinct CDR3 sequences, about 19% observed once, and the top ten hold approximately 15%. The sequenced sample consisted of blood. The receptor set was obtained from a woman aged 50 to 65 with Graves' hyperthyroidism that later progressed to Graves' ophthalmopathy.

There are a few counts of this clonotype. This chain joins TRBV20-1 and TRBJ1-5; possible D gene TRBD1, 6 bases. Trimming stripped 1 base from V and 4 bases from J, with 14 bases between. CDR3 size: 15 residues. The germline V gene encodes CDR1 DFQATT and CDR2 SNEGSKA (reference sequence). The CDR3 region is CSARVPGGQNQPQHF. CDR3 in DNA: TGCAGTGCTAGAGTTCCGGGAGGACAGAATCAGCCCCAGCATTTT.

This clonotype was detected ten times or more. V gene TRBV2 combines with J gene TRBJ2-2, with D unresolved. V was cut by 3 bases and J by 6 bases, with 14 bases left in between. CDR3 length: 15 residues. Germline CDR1 SNHLY, CDR2 FYNNEI. The CDR3 reads CASSDDAQVSGELFF. In DNA, the CDR3 is TGTGCCAGCAGTGATGACGCTCAGGTATCCGGGGAGCTGTTTTTT.

This clonotype was seen a few times. The rearrangement joins TRBV30 to TRBJ1-3; D gene ambiguous. Germline V gene sequence: CDR1 GTSNPN, CDR2 SVGIG (reference sequence). The CDR3 extends over 12 amino acids. V dropped 4 bases and J dropped 6 bases, with 10 bases sitting between them. The CDR3 DNA sequence: TGTGCCTGGAATTTTGAAGAAAACACCATATATTTT. Its protein product is CAWNFEENTIYF. The full variable domain, with the rest looked up from reference TRBV30 and TRBJ1-3, is SQTIHQWPATLVQPVGSPLSLECTVEGTSNPNLYWYRQAAGRGLQLLFYSVGIGQISSEVPQNLSASRPQDRQFILSSKKLLLSDSGFYLCAWNFEENTIYFGEGSWLTVV.

The table lists this clonotype with many counts. The genes are TRBV5-1 and TRBJ1-2, with 9 bases matching TRBD1. The V and J ends lost 0 bases and 6 bases, in that order; junction bases with no gene match: 9. The CDR3 runs to 16 residues. Per germline, CDR1 SGHRS and CDR2 YFSETQ. The CDR3 sequence: CASSLGPGQGTNGYTF. The CDR3 DNA reads TGCGCCAGCAGCTTGGGGCCGGGACAGGGAACAAATGGCTACACCTTC.

In this sample, this clonotype turned up many times. The chain employs TRBV3-1 and TRBJ2-1; TRBD2 aligns across 7 bases. Per germline, CDR1 LGHDT and CDR2 YNNKEL (reference sequence). V gave up 0 bases and J gave up 0 bases; unmatched junction bases: 2. This CDR3 comprises 16 residues. Here the CDR3 reads CASSQEGGLSYNEQFF. CDR3 coding DNA: TGTGCCAGCAGCCAAGAGGGAGGGCTCTCCTACAATGAGCAGTTCTTC.

This clonotype was seen ten or more times. The chain joins TRBV6-1 to TRBJ2-5; 9 bases align to TRBD1. Germline loops: CDR1 MNHNS, CDR2 SASEGT. The CDR3 extends over 15 amino acids. V trimming: 3 bases; J trimming: 5 bases; junction bases outside the gene matches: 7. The CDR3 reads CASSDGTGFGETQYF. The CDR3 DNA follows: TGTGCCAGCAGTGACGGGACAGGGTTTGGGGAGACCCAGTACTTC.

This clonotype was counted many times. V and J are TRBV20-1 and TRBJ2-1; unclear D gene. CDR1 and CDR2 (germline): DFQATT, SNEGSKA (reference sequence). Trimming stripped 3 bases from V and 2 bases from J, with 8 bases between. The CDR3 has 13 amino acids. The CDR3 sequence: CSASLLTYNEQFF. CDR3 nucleotide sequence: TGCAGTGCTAGCCTACTTACCTACAATGAGCAGTTCTTC.

This clonotype turned up a few times. The chain recombines TRBV5-1 with TRBJ1-4; maybe TRBD1 (6 bases). Germline V gene lookup returns CDR1 SGHRS and CDR2 YFSETQ. V shed 4 bases and J shed 4 bases, with 17 bases lying between them. CDR3 size: 16 residues. The CDR3 loop reads CASSPSGDLINEKLFF. The CDR3 bases are TGCGCCAGCAGCCCATCAGGGGACTTGATTAATGAAAAACTGTTTTTT.

J is TRBJ2-5 and V is TRBV5-1; D could derive from TRBD1 or TRBD2 (5 bases each). Trimming removed 5 bases from V and 1 base from J, with 15 bases in between. The germline gives CDR1 SGHRS, CDR2 YFSETQ. CDR3 size: 15 residues. The CDR3 region is CASRLGQILQETQYF. As DNA, the CDR3 is TGCGCCAGCAGACTAGGACAAATCCTCCAAGAGACCCAGTACTTC.

This clonotype was counted ten times or more. This sequence joins TRBV29-1 and TRBJ1-2, with 8 bases aligning to TRBD1. The germline V gene encodes CDR1 SQVTM and CDR2 ANQGSEA. The J segment lost 7 bases and the V segment lost 7 bases, leaving 8 bases of the junction unmatched. The CDR3 runs to 12 residues. Written as DNA, the CDR3 is TGCAGCGGGGCCGGACAGGGCAGTGGCTACACCTTC. Residues: CSGAGQGSGYTF. Full variable domain (rest looked up from reference TRBV29-1 and TRBJ1-2): SAVISQKPSRDICQRGTSLTIQCQVDSQVTMMFWYRQQPGQSLTLIATANQGSEATYESGFVIDKFPISRPNLTFSTLTVSNMSPEDSSIYLCSGAGQGSGYTFGSGTRLTVV.

The chain uses TRBV30 and TRBJ1-1, with 8 bases lining up with TRBD1. Germline assignment: CDR1 GTSNPN and CDR2 SVGIG (reference sequence). The CDR3 length is 14 residues. V lost 5 bases, J lost 7 bases, and 12 bases stayed unmatched. CDR3 nucleotides: TGTGCCTGGGGTGCCAGGGGGCGCATCGGTGAAGCTTTCTTT. Its translation is CAWGARGRIGEAFF. The whole variable domain, filled in from reference TRBV30 and TRBJ1-1, reads SQTIHQWPATLVQPVGSPLSLECTVEGTSNPNLYWYRQAAGRGLQLLFYSVGIGQISSEVPQNLSASRPQDRQFILSSKKLLLSDSGFYLCAWGARGRIGEAFFGQGTRLTVV.

The rearrangement uses TRBV24-1 and TRBJ2-3, with D perhaps matching TRBD2 (6 bases). The CDR3 is 14 amino acids. V dropped 4 bases and J dropped 6 bases, with 13 bases sitting between them. Germline values: CDR1 KGHDR, CDR2 SFDVKD. The CDR3 here is CATSDPPLADTQYF. The CDR3 coding sequence is TGTGCCACCAGTGACCCCCCACTAGCTGATACGCAGTATTTT.

This clonotype was seen a few times. V is TRBV19 and J is TRBJ1-4; D is unresolved. This CDR3 contains 14 residues. V lost 7 bases and J 4 bases, leaving 13 bases between the germline ends. Germline V gene data show CDR1 as LNHDA and CDR2 as SQIVND (reference sequence). CDR3 region: CASTPGLLNEKLFF. CDR3 nucleotides: TGTGCCAGTACCCCCGGACTACTTAATGAAAAACTGTTTTTT.

In its sample, this clonotype was seen a few times. The chain is built from TRBV7-9 and TRBJ2-7; 7 bases fit TRBD1. The CDR3 runs to 14 residues. V was clipped by 4 bases and J by 2 bases; unmatched bases: 5. The germline V gene encodes CDR1 SEHNR and CDR2 FQNEAQ (reference sequence). The CDR3 here is CASSSVDRTYEQYF. The CDR3 coding sequence is TGTGCCAGCAGCTCAGTGGACAGGACCTACGAGCAGTACTTC.

This clonotype was detected only a few times. The chain is built from TRBV6-1 and TRBJ2-5, with 12 nucleotides matching TRBD2. Unmatched junction bases numbered 9, after V lost 2 bases and J lost 2 bases. Germline CDR1 MNHNS, CDR2 SASEGT. This CDR3 contains 18 residues. The DNA for the CDR3 is TGTGCCAGCAGTGAACCTCGTCTAGCGGGGGGGCGGCAAGAGACCCAGTACTTC. It codes for CASSEPRLAGGRQETQYF.

This rearrangement joins TRBV20-1 to TRBJ1-1; 9 nucleotides match TRBD1. V lost 6 bases and J lost 4; bases outside the gene matches: 6. This CDR3 spans 13 amino acids. Looked up from germline, CDR1 is DFQATT and CDR2 is SNEGSKA (reference sequence). The CDR3 DNA follows: TGCAGTGCCAACCGGGACAGGGTCACTGAAGCTTTCTTT. It specifies CSANRDRVTEAFF.

CDR3 protein: CAWRLGSGGASQETQYF. As DNA, the CDR3 is TGTGCCTGGAGATTAGGTAGCGGGGGAGCTTCCCAAGAGACCCAGTACTTC. The J gene is TRBJ2-5, the V gene TRBV30; 9 nucleotides line up with TRBD2. CDR3 length equals 17 residues. Germline CDR1 GTSNPN, CDR2 SVGIG (reference sequence). V lost 3 bases to trimming and J lost 1 base; unmatched junction nucleotides: 12.

This clonotype was observed many times. V is TRBV3-1 and J is TRBJ2-3, with D perhaps being TRBD1 or TRBD2 (5 bases each). CDR1 and CDR2 from the germline V gene are LGHDT and YNNKEL (reference sequence). The V and J ends lost 2 bases and 9 bases respectively, with 12 bases between them. The CDR3 is 13 amino acids. The CDR3 DNA reads TGTGCCAGCAGCCAAACCGACCGGGACACGCAGTATTTT. Translating it yields CASSQTDRDTQYF.

This clonotype was observed a few times. CDR3 nucleotide sequence: TGTGCCAGCAGTGAGGGACGCGGCAACACCATATATTTT. Protein product: CASSEGRGNTIYF. V gene TRBV6-1 combines with J gene TRBJ1-3; possibly TRBD1 for D (5 bases). V was cut by 3 bases and J by 7 bases, with 10 bases left in between. This CDR3 has 13 amino acids. Germline V gene sequence: CDR1 MNHNS, CDR2 SASEGT.

On this clonotype itself: This may arise from a read error, as a much more abundant clone is one base away. The gene calls are TRBV7-2 and TRBJ2-1, with a possible D match to TRBD2 (6 bases). This CDR3 spans 13 amino acids. The V and J ends lost 6 bases and 4 bases respectively, with 10 bases between them. Germline V gives CDR1 SGHTA, CDR2 FQGNSA. The CDR3 region is CASSKGGYNEQFF. In DNA, the CDR3 is TGTGCCAGCAGTAAAGGAGGGTACAATGAGCAGTTCTTC.

The V and J genes are TRBV7-6 and TRBJ2-6, with D possibly called TRBD1 or TRBD2 (5 bases each). Germline V gene sequence: CDR1 SGHVS, CDR2 FNYEAQ. Trimming took 7 bases from V and 1 from J, leaving 20 bases between them. CDR3 size: 18 residues. The CDR3: CASTDPPGRGSGANVLTF. The CDR3 DNA sequence: TGTGCCAGCACCGATCCCCCAGGGCGAGGGTCTGGGGCCAACGTCCTGACTTTC.

V and J are TRBV5-1 and TRBJ2-7; D possibly corresponds to TRBD2 (6 bases). Germline values: CDR1 SGHRS, CDR2 YFSETQ. The CDR3 length is 15 residues. Trimming removed 0 bases at V and 3 bases at J, with 13 bases between. The CDR3 region has the DNA TGCGCCAGCAGCTTGGGGAGGACTACGGTCTACGAGCAGTACTTC. Encoded protein: CASSLGRTTVYEQYF.

This clonotype was observed a handful of times. The rearrangement uses TRBV19 and TRBJ1-4; D is unclear. This CDR3 is 13 amino acids long. V shed 5 bases and J shed 7 bases, with 11 bases lying between them. Germline CDR1 reads LNHDA; CDR2 reads SQIVND (reference sequence). The CDR3, as DNA: TGTGCCAGTAGTGAGACGGTCTCTGAAAAACTGTTTTTT. Amino acid sequence: CASSETVSEKLFF. Looking up the rest from reference TRBV19 and TRBJ1-4 gives the full variable domain: DGGITQSPKYLFRKEGQNVTLSCEQNLNHDAMYWYRQDPGQGLRLIYYSQIVNDFQKGDIAEGYSVSREKKESFPLTVTSAQKNPTAFYLCASSETVSEKLFFGSGTQLSVL.

This clonotype has only a few counts. The chain couples TRBV6-1 to TRBJ1-5, with a tentative D call TRBD1 (6 bases). Trimming shortened V by 6 bases and J by 5 bases, and 14 bases separated the two germline ends. Germline CDR1 reads MNHNS; CDR2 reads SASEGT. This CDR3 is 14 amino acids long. CDR3 loop: CASSPAGVYQPQHF. Written as DNA, the CDR3 is TGTGCCAGCAGCCCCGCAGGGGTCTATCAGCCCCAGCATTTT.

The sample holds many counts of this clonotype. This sequence joins TRBV5-1 and TRBJ1-2, with 8 bases identical to TRBD1. Germline V gene lookup returns CDR1 SGHRS and CDR2 YFSETQ. V was clipped by 0 bases and J by 6 bases; unmatched bases: 10. The length of the CDR3 is 16 residues. The CDR3 sequence: CASSLGGQGLLDGYTF. CDR3 coding DNA: TGCGCCAGCAGCTTGGGAGGACAGGGACTATTGGATGGCTACACCTTC.

This clonotype has a handful of counts. The chain has TRBV19 and TRBJ1-5; D call uncertain. The V gene's germline CDR1 is LNHDA and CDR2 SQIVND (reference sequence). V lost 8 bases, J lost 7 bases, and 15 bases lay in between. CDR3 size: 13 residues. The CDR3 here is CASRREEQQPQHF. The CDR3, as DNA: TGTGCCAGTCGAAGGGAGGAGCAGCAGCCCCAGCATTTT. Together with reference TRBV19 and TRBJ1-5, the CDR3 gives the full variable domain: DGGITQSPKYLFRKEGQNVTLSCEQNLNHDAMYWYRQDPGQGLRLIYYSQIVNDFQKGDIAEGYSVSREKKESFPLTVTSAQKNPTAFYLCASRREEQQPQHFGDGTRLSIL.

This clonotype has at least ten counts. The chain carries TRBV11-2 and TRBJ2-3; no firm D call. V was clipped by 0 bases and J by 9 bases, with 13 bases between them. Germline V lookup: CDR1 SGHAT, CDR2 FQNNGV. This CDR3 has 14 amino acids. CDR3 nucleotides: TGTGCCAGCAGCTTAGAGGGCTCCACGTTAACGCAGTATTTT. Its translation: CASSLEGSTLTQYF. The variable domain in full, with the rest retrieved from reference TRBV11-2 and TRBJ2-3, is EAGVAQSPRYKIIEKRQSVAFWCNPISGHATLYWYQQILGQGPKLLIQFQNNGVVDDSQLPKDRFSAERLKGVDSTLKIQPAKLEDSAVYLCASSLEGSTLTQYFGPGTRLTVL.

The rearrangement joins TRBV5-1 to TRBJ2-3, with D perhaps being TRBD1 or TRBD2 (5 bases each). CDR1 SGHRS and CDR2 YFSETQ come from the germline V gene. The CDR3 consists of 14 residues. The V end was cut by 4 bases, the J end by 14 bases, with 23 bases between. The CDR3: CASSSSPRDGEWYF. DNA of the CDR3: TGCGCCAGCAGCAGCTCCCCCCGGGACGGGGAATGGTATTTT.